These 9 T cell receptor beta chains came from one sample sequenced in a study of cytomegalovirus exposure and HLA in healthy donors. The PCR employed 60 Vbeta primers together with 13 Jbeta primers. Only in-frame clones appear in the TCRdb table, and some are missing; sequencing was by immunoSEQ multiplex PCR. The sample has some 130,000 clones; 65% to 80% are singletons. The sample comprised PBMCs. Every receptor here comes from a middle-aged man in good health and CMV-seropositive.

The chain has TRBV30 and TRBJ1-2; D is possibly TRBD1 (6 bases). CDR3 length equals 14 residues. Germline CDR1 GTSNPN, CDR2 SVGIG (reference sequence). V was shortened by 0 bases and J by 9 bases, with 17 bases between the two germline ends. The CDR3 loop is CAWSVLRTDYSYTF. The CDR3 DNA reads as TGTGCCTGGAGTGTACTTAGGACAGACTACAGCTACACCTTC.

The table lists this clone with a count of one. The chain employs TRBV28 and TRBJ1-1; no definite D call. This CDR3 comprises 16 residues. Germline CDR1 MDHEN, CDR2 SYDVKM. The V end was cut by 4 bases, the J end by 5 bases, with 20 bases between. The DNA of the CDR3 is TGTGCCAGCAGTTCCCTACGTCAAGGAGTAGGTACTGAAGCTTTCTTT. This encodes CASSSLRQGVGTEAFF.

The chain recombines TRBV7-9 with TRBJ1-4; 7 bases are a match to TRBD1. The CDR3 runs to 15 residues. The J segment lost 5 bases and the V segment lost 2 bases, leaving 5 bases of the junction unmatched. CDR1 and CDR2 from the germline V gene are SEHNR and FQNEAQ (reference sequence). The CDR3 loop reads CASSLMGTENEKLFF. CDR3 coding DNA: TGTGCCAGCAGCTTAATGGGGACAGAGAATGAAAAACTGTTTTTT.

In this sample, this clone turned up once. The V and J genes are TRBV18 and TRBJ2-7, with D perhaps TRBD2 (6 bases). Trimming stripped 1 base from V and 5 bases from J, with 18 bases between. CDR1 is KGHSH, CDR2 LQKENI, per germline. The CDR3 runs to 16 residues. The CDR3 is CASSPLPGLRGDEQYF. The CDR3 DNA reads TGTGCCAGCTCACCACTTCCGGGACTCCGAGGGGACGAGCAGTACTTC.

The V gene is TRBV19, the J gene TRBJ1-4; D is ambiguous. Germline values: CDR1 LNHDA, CDR2 SQIVND (reference sequence). CDR3 length: 13 amino acids. Trimming removed 1 base at V and 12 bases at J, with 12 bases between. The chain's CDR3 is CASSIGGSEELFF. DNA of the CDR3: TGTGCCAGTAGTATAGGAGGTTCGGAAGAACTGTTTTTT. The whole variable domain, remainder taken from reference TRBV19 and TRBJ1-4, is DGGITQSPKYLFRKEGQNVTLSCEQNLNHDAMYWYRQDPGQGLRLIYYSQIVNDFQKGDIAEGYSVSREKKESFPLTVTSAQKNPTAFYLCASSIGGSEELFFGSGTQLSVL.

This clone was counted between two and nine times. This rearrangement joins TRBV7-8 to TRBJ1-4; 9 bases map to TRBD1. Trimming at V came to 5 bases and at J to 0 bases, leaving 7 bases not matched to a gene. Germline V gene sequence: CDR1 SGHVS, CDR2 FQNEAQ. CDR3 length: 17 amino acids. The CDR3, as DNA: TGTGCCAGCAGCCCCCGGGACAGGGCCCCAACTAATGAAAAACTGTTTTTT. As protein: CASSPRDRAPTNEKLFF.

V and J are TRBV11-2 and TRBJ1-1; D unclear. V was clipped by 1 base and J by 3 bases, with 6 bases between them. CDR1 and CDR2 from the germline V gene are SGHAT and FQNNGV. This CDR3 has 13 residues. Written as DNA, the CDR3 is TGTGCCAGCAGCTTAGCAGTCTACACTGAAGCTTTCTTT. This sequence encodes CASSLAVYTEAFF.

The V gene is TRBV28, the J gene TRBJ2-7; D is perhaps TRBD1 (5 bases). Germline loops: CDR1 MDHEN, CDR2 SYDVKM. The V and J ends lost 6 bases and 5 bases respectively, with 17 bases between them. The length of the CDR3 is 14 residues. CDR3 loop: CASRPPSRVHEQYF. CDR3 DNA sequence: TGTGCCAGCAGACCTCCGAGCAGGGTCCACGAGCAGTACTTC.

The V call is TRBV11-2, the J call TRBJ1-4; D is unresolved. V lost 4 bases, J lost 7 bases, and 13 bases lay in between. There are 14 residues in the CDR3. CDR1 and CDR2 from the germline V gene are SGHAT and FQNNGV. CDR3 loop: CASSSGSYAEKLFF. The CDR3 DNA reads as TGTGCCAGCAGCTCCGGGTCCTACGCTGAAAAACTGTTTTTT.